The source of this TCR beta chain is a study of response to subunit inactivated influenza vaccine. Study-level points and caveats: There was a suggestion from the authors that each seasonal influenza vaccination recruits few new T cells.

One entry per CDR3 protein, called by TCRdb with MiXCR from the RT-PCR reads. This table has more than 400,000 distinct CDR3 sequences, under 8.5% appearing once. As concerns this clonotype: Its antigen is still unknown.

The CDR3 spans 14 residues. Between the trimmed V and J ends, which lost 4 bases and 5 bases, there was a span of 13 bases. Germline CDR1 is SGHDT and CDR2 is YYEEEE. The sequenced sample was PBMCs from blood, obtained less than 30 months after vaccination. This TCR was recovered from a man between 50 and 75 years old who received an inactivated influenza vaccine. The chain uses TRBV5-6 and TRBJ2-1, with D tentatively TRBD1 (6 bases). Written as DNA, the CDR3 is TGTGCCAGCAGCCCCAGGGGTTCGAACAATGAGCAGTTCTTC. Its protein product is CASSPRGSNNEQFF.